These 28 T cell receptor beta chains came from one sample sequenced in a study of blood T cell repertoires in COVID-19. Method: immunoSEQ multiplex PCR; TCRdb's copy keeps in-frame clones and lacks some. The profile shows around 160,000 clones, approximately 87% of them singletons. The specimen was peripheral blood. These receptors all stem from a man older than 75 with acute or convalescent COVID-19.

The chain couples TRBV11-2 to TRBJ2-7; D perhaps matches TRBD1 (5 bases). V lost 2 bases and J 0 bases, leaving 5 bases between the germline ends. The CDR3 sequence is 13 residues long. CDR1 SGHAT and CDR2 FQNNGV come from the germline V gene. The CDR3 sequence: CASSLQGSYEQYF. Written as DNA, the CDR3 is TGTGCCAGCAGCTTACAGGGCTCCTACGAGCAGTACTTC.

CDR3 amino acids: CASSFVASGGATQYF. CDR3 DNA: TGCGCCAGCAGCTTTGTGGCTAGCGGGGGGGCTACGCAGTATTTT. The chain has TRBV5-1 and TRBJ2-3; TRBD2 aligns across 12 bases. The CDR3 spans 15 residues. J lost 8 bases, V lost 2 bases, and 6 bases had no gene match. Germline V gene data show CDR1 as SGHRS and CDR2 as YFSETQ. The full variable domain, its missing parts supplied by reference TRBV5-1 and TRBJ2-3, is KAGVTQTPRYLIKTRGQQVTLSCSPISGHRSVSWYQQTPGQGLQFLFEYFSETQRNKGNFPGRFSGRQFSNSRSEMNVSTLELGDSALYLCASSFVASGGATQYFGPGTRLTVL.

The genes are TRBV18 and TRBJ1-4; unclear D gene. In germline, CDR1 is KGHSH, CDR2 LQKENI. The CDR3 totals 13 residues. V lost 3 bases to trimming and J lost 8 bases, with 10 bases between them. CDR3 nucleotide sequence: TGTGCCAGCTCACCCTACCCGGAGGAAAAACTGTTTTTT. As protein: CASSPYPEEKLFF.

The chain combines TRBV2 with TRBJ1-1; TRBD1 matches 8 bases. V dropped 4 bases and J dropped 7; count of bases not matched to a gene: 5. Germline loops: CDR1 SNHLY, CDR2 FYNNEI. The CDR3 totals 13 residues. CDR3 sequence: CASSATGGREAFF. The CDR3 coding sequence is TGTGCCAGCAGTGCAACAGGGGGGCGTGAAGCTTTCTTT.

V usage is TRBV2 and J usage is TRBJ1-6; the D gene is possibly TRBD1 (6 bases). Germline CDR1 is SNHLY and CDR2 is FYNNEI. The CDR3 extends over 14 amino acids. Deletions cut 9 bases from V and 3 bases from J, with 12 bases between. As DNA, the CDR3 is TGTGCCAGTTCCGGGACAAACTATAATTCACCCCTCCACTTT. Encoded protein: CASSGTNYNSPLHF. Full variable domain (remainder filled in from reference TRBV2 and TRBJ1-6): EPEVTQTPSHQVTQMGQEVILRCVPISNHLYFYWYRQILGQKVEFLVSFYNNEISEKSEIFDDQFSVERPDGSNFTLKIRSTKLEDSAMYFCASSGTNYNSPLHFGNGTRLTVT.

This chain connects TRBV2 to TRBJ2-3, with a tentative D call TRBD1 (6 bases). V lost 5 bases to trimming and J lost 3 bases, with 18 bases between them. In germline, CDR1 is SNHLY, CDR2 FYNNEI. CDR3 length: 16 residues. This CDR3 is CASSITDWTVTDTQYF. In nucleotides, the CDR3 is TGTGCCAGCAGTATAACCGACTGGACAGTTACAGATACGCAGTATTTT.

The chain uses TRBV24-1 and TRBJ2-5; TRBD2 is a possible D gene (6 bases). The length of the CDR3 is 16 residues. Germline CDR1 and CDR2: KGHDR and SFDVKD. The V and J ends lost 4 bases and 2 bases respectively, with 16 bases between them. The CDR3 here is CATSDPGGKTQETQYF. DNA for the CDR3: TGTGCCACCAGTGACCCTGGGGGGAAGACTCAAGAGACCCAGTACTTC.

This rearrangement joins TRBV5-1 to TRBJ1-1, with 8 bases matching TRBD1. CDR1 is SGHRS and CDR2 is YFSETQ in the germline V gene. CDR3 length: 14 residues. The J segment lost 5 bases and the V segment lost 0 bases, leaving 3 bases of the junction unmatched. The CDR3 region is CASSLVTGDTEAFF. CDR3 in DNA: TGCGCCAGCAGCTTGGTGACAGGGGATACTGAAGCTTTCTTT. Full variable domain (missing parts from reference TRBV5-1 and TRBJ1-1): KAGVTQTPRYLIKTRGQQVTLSCSPISGHRSVSWYQQTPGQGLQFLFEYFSETQRNKGNFPGRFSGRQFSNSRSEMNVSTLELGDSALYLCASSLVTGDTEAFFGQGTRLTVV.

The chain joins TRBV4-1 to TRBJ1-4; a weak D match, TRBD1 (6 bases). The V gene lost 4 bases and the J gene lost 0 bases, with 12 bases spanning the gap. The germline V gene has CDR1 MGHRA and CDR2 YSYEKL. This CDR3 region has 16 residues. The CDR3 region has the DNA TGCGCCAGCAGCCTTAGGGGGTACACAACTAATGAAAAACTGTTTTTT. This gives the protein CASSLRGYTTNEKLFF.

V and J are TRBV20-1 and TRBJ1-2, with TRBD1 matching over 7 bases. Germline V gene data show CDR1 as DFQATT and CDR2 as SNEGSKA (reference sequence). Unmatched junction bases numbered 5, after V lost 3 bases and J lost 4 bases. The CDR3 runs to 13 residues. CDR3 protein: CSASSGTVYGYTF. For the CDR3, the DNA is TGCAGTGCTAGTTCTGGGACAGTCTATGGCTACACCTTC.

The chain has TRBV12-3 or TRBV12-4 and TRBJ2-3, with TRBD2 matching over 7 bases. J gave up 5 bases and V 5 bases, and 4 bases lay outside the gene matches. This CDR3 comprises 13 residues. The CDR3 here is CASSLSGGDTQYF. CDR3 sequence (DNA): TGTGCCAGCAGTCTATCGGGGGGAGATACGCAGTATTTT.

The chain is built from TRBV19 and TRBJ1-5; TRBD1 matches 7 bases. With V trimmed by 7 bases and J by 1 base, 13 bases remained unmatched. The CDR3 sequence is 17 residues long. CDR1 is LNHDA and CDR2 is SQIVND in the germline V gene (reference sequence). The chain's CDR3 is CASTVEDRARSNQPQHF. CDR3 in DNA: TGTGCCAGTACAGTAGAAGACAGGGCCCGAAGCAATCAGCCCCAGCATTTT. Based on the CDR3 plus reference TRBV19 and TRBJ1-5, the full variable domain is DGGITQSPKYLFRKEGQNVTLSCEQNLNHDAMYWYRQDPGQGLRLIYYSQIVNDFQKGDIAEGYSVSREKKESFPLTVTSAQKNPTAFYLCASTVEDRARSNQPQHFGDGTRLSIL.

In nucleotides, the CDR3 is TGTGCCAGCAGCCTCCGGGAGAGGGATACGCAGTATTTT. Translating it yields CASSLRERDTQYF. J is TRBJ2-3 and V is TRBV3-1 (or the pseudogene TRBV3-2); tentatively, D is TRBD2 (6 bases). The CDR3 length is 13 residues. The V end was cut by 4 bases, the J end by 6 bases, with 11 bases between. Looked up from germline, CDR1 is LGHDT and CDR2 is YNNKEL (reference sequence).

The rearrangement links TRBV6-5 to TRBJ2-6, with D possibly TRBD2 on 5 matching bases. The CDR3 has 14 residues. Germline V gives CDR1 MNHEY, CDR2 SVGAGI. V gave up 7 bases and J gave up 3 bases, with 10 bases separating them. CDR3 in DNA: TGTGCCAGCACGGAGGCGGTTGGGGCCAACGTCCTGACTTTC. This gives the protein CASTEAVGANVLTF.

The rearrangement uses TRBV10-1 and TRBJ2-3; D might be TRBD1 (5 bases). Trimming removed 3 bases at V and 1 base at J, with 11 bases between. The germline gives CDR1 WNHNN, CDR2 SYGVQD (reference sequence). The CDR3 extends over 15 amino acids. The CDR3 here is CASSDGQGGTDTQYF. In nucleotides, the CDR3 is TGCGCCAGCAGTGACGGCCAGGGCGGCACAGATACGCAGTATTTT.

The table lists this clone with a count of one. CDR3 nucleotides: TGTGCCAGCAGCAGCCAGCCCAGGGGGAATAAAAAACTGTTTTTT. It codes for CASSSQPRGNKKLFF. The V and J genes are TRBV3-1 (or the pseudogene TRBV3-2) and TRBJ1-4; the match to TRBD1 covers 7 bases. There are 15 residues in the CDR3. V was pared by 5 bases and J by 9 bases, with 12 bases of the junction left unmatched. Per germline, CDR1 LGHDT and CDR2 YNNKEL (reference sequence).

The chain carries TRBV6-1 and TRBJ1-1; D is possibly TRBD1 (6 bases). Germline CDR1 MNHNS, CDR2 SASEGT. CDR3 length: 12 residues. The V end lost 2 bases, the J end lost 10 bases, and 11 bases lay between the germline ends. The CDR3 is CASSERGGGAFF. DNA for the CDR3: TGTGCCAGCAGTGAAAGAGGGGGGGGAGCTTTCTTT.

The rearrangement uses TRBV3-1 (or the pseudogene TRBV3-2) and TRBJ1-2; TRBD1 matches at 7 bases. Germline loops: CDR1 LGHDT, CDR2 YNNKEL (reference sequence). J lost 3 bases, V lost 1 base, and 5 bases had no gene match. The CDR3 consists of 15 residues. In nucleotides, the CDR3 is TGTGCCAGCAGCCAAGGGGCAGGGGGGTACTATGGCTACACCTTC. This translates into CASSQGAGGYYGYTF.

J is TRBJ2-2 and V is TRBV19; TRBD2 is a possible D gene (6 bases). The CDR3 spans 16 residues. With 0 bases removed from V and 4 bases from J, the gap between germline ends came to 12 bases. Germline V gene data show CDR1 as LNHDA and CDR2 as SQIVND (reference sequence). The CDR3 loop reads CASSIEGGLSTGELFF. Written as DNA, the CDR3 is TGTGCCAGTAGTATAGAGGGGGGATTAAGCACCGGGGAGCTGTTTTTT.

The chain recombines TRBV7-9 with TRBJ1-6, with D maybe TRBD1 (5 bases). CDR3 length: 16 residues. V lost 1 base and J lost 8, with 15 bases in between. The germline gives CDR1 SEHNR, CDR2 FQNEAQ (reference sequence). The CDR3 coding sequence is TGTGCCAGCAGCTTAGTTGGTGGCAGGGTCGATTCACCCCTCCACTTT. Encoded protein: CASSLVGGRVDSPLHF.

The chain is built from TRBV6-1 and TRBJ1-1; 8 nucleotides match TRBD1. The CDR3 contains 15 residues. CDR1 and CDR2 from the germline V gene are MNHNS and SASEGT. The trim removed 0 bases at V and 4 bases at J, leaving 4 bases unmatched. The CDR3 region has the DNA TGTGCCAGCAGTGAAGCCGGACAGGGCTCCACTGAAGCTTTCTTT. Residues: CASSEAGQGSTEAFF.

The chain recombines TRBV7-8 with TRBJ1-6; 8 bases are shared with TRBD1. Germline V gene lookup returns CDR1 SGHVS and CDR2 FQNEAQ. V was pared by 7 bases and J by 10 bases, with 12 bases of the junction left unmatched. The CDR3 has 15 residues. CDR3 residues: CASTQSGTGVSPLHF. The CDR3 DNA is TGTGCCAGCACTCAGTCCGGGACAGGTGTATCACCCCTCCACTTT.

This clone appeared a single time. The chain has TRBV27 and TRBJ1-6; D perhaps matches TRBD1 (6 bases). This CDR3 region has 15 residues. Germline V gene sequence: CDR1 MNHEY, CDR2 SMNVEV (reference sequence). Deletions cut 5 bases from V and 7 bases from J, with 15 bases between. The CDR3 loop reads CASSTSGHWNSPLHF. CDR3 coding DNA: TGTGCCAGCAGTACCTCGGGACACTGGAATTCACCCCTCCACTTT.

The chain is built from TRBV5-4 and TRBJ2-2, with D tentatively TRBD2 (5 bases). V was cut by 0 bases and J by 5 bases, with 8 bases left in between. There are 14 residues in the CDR3. The germline CDR1 and CDR2 sequences are SGHNT and YYREEE (reference sequence). CDR3 nucleotides: TGTGCCAGCAGCTTGGCCGGGGTTACCGGGGAGCTGTTTTTT. It yields the protein CASSLAGVTGELFF. The variable domain in full, completed from reference TRBV5-4 and TRBJ2-2, reads ETGVTQSPTHLIKTRGQQVTLRCSSQSGHNTVSWYQQALGQGPQFIFQYYREEENGRGNFPPRFSGLQFPNYSSELNVNALELDDSALYLCASSLAGVTGELFFGEGSRLTVL.

CDR3 protein: CASSAPSSTGELFF. Here the CDR3 DNA reads TGTGCCAGCAGCGCGCCGTCTAGCACCGGGGAGCTGTTTTTT. The chain employs TRBV7-9 and TRBJ2-2; D gene unclear. V was trimmed by 5 bases and J by 4 bases, leaving 11 bases between them. The CDR3 length is 14 residues. Germline V gene sequence: CDR1 SEHNR, CDR2 FQNEAQ (reference sequence). The variable domain in full, with the rest retrieved from reference TRBV7-9 and TRBJ2-2, is DTGVSQNPRHKITKRGQNVTFRCDPISEHNRLYWYRQTLGQGPEFLTYFQNEAQLEKSRLLSDRFSAERPKGSFSTLEIQRTEQGDSAMYLCASSAPSSTGELFFGEGSRLTVL.

V is TRBV5-4 and J is TRBJ1-3; D is undetermined. The CDR3 has 15 residues. In germline, CDR1 is SGHNT, CDR2 YYREEE (reference sequence). V gave up 0 bases and J gave up 0 bases, with 7 bases separating them. CDR3 amino acids: CASSLDSGSGNTIYF. The CDR3 DNA reads as TGTGCCAGCAGCTTGGACTCGGGCTCTGGAAACACCATATATTTT.

This clone was seen just once. The chain employs TRBV6-6 and TRBJ1-5, with 7 nucleotides matching TRBD1. There are 14 residues in the CDR3. Looked up from germline, CDR1 is MNHNY and CDR2 is SVGAGI (reference sequence). J gave up 5 bases and V 6 bases, and 7 bases lay outside the gene matches. Written as DNA, the CDR3 is TGTGCCAGCAGGACAGGGAGTCCGGATCAGCCCCAGCATTTT. It encodes CASRTGSPDQPQHF.

The chain is built from TRBV10-3 and TRBJ1-6; D remains unclear. The CDR3 covers 14 residues. V gave up 10 bases and J gave up 6 bases, with 16 bases separating them. CDR1 ENHRY and CDR2 SYGVKD come from the germline V gene. The CDR3 sequence: CASRSGIGNSPLHF. The DNA for the CDR3 is TGTGCCAGTAGAAGCGGGATCGGTAATTCACCCCTCCACTTT.